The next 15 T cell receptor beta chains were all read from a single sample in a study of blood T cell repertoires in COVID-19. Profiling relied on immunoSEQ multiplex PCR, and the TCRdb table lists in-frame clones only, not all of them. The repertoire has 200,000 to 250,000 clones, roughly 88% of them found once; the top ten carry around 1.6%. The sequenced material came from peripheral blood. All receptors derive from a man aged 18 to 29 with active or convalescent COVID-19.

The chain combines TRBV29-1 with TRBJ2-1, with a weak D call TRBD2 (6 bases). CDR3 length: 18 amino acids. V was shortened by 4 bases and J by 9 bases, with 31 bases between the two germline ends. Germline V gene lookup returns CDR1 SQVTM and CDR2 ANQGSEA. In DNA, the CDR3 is TGCAGCGTTGGGACACCCCGGTGGAGCGGGTCCCTGCAAAGTGAGCAGTTCTTC. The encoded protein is CSVGTPRWSGSLQSEQFF.

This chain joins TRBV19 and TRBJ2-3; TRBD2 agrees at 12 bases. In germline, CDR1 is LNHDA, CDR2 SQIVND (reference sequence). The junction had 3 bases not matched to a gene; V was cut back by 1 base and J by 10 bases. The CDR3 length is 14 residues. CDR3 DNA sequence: TGTGCCAGTAGTATAGGAGGGACTAGCGGGTCGCAGTATTTT. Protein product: CASSIGGTSGSQYF.

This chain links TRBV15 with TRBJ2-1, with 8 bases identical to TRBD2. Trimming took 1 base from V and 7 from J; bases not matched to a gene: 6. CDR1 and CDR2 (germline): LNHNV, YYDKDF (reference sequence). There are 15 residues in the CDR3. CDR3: CATSRAGTRLNEQFF. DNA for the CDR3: TGTGCCACCAGCAGAGCCGGGACTAGGCTAAATGAGCAGTTCTTC.

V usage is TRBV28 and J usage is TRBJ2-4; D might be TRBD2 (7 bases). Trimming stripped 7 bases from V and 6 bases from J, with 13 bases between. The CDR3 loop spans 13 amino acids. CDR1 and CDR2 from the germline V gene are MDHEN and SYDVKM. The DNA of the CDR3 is TGTGCCAGCATTGCGGGGGCAGGAAACATTCAGTACTTC. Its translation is CASIAGAGNIQYF.

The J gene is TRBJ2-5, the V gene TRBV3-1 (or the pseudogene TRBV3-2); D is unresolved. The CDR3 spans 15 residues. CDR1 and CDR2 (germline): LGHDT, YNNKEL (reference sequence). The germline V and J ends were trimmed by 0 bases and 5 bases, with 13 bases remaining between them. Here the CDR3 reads CASSQDWSRLETQYF. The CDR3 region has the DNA TGTGCCAGCAGCCAAGATTGGAGTAGGCTGGAGACCCAGTACTTC.

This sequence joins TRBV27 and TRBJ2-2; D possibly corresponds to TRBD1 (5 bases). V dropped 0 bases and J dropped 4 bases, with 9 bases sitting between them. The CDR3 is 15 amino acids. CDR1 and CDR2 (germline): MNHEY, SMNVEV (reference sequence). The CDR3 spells CASSLSWGTTGELFF. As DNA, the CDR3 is TGTGCCAGCAGTTTATCCTGGGGCACCACCGGGGAGCTGTTTTTT.

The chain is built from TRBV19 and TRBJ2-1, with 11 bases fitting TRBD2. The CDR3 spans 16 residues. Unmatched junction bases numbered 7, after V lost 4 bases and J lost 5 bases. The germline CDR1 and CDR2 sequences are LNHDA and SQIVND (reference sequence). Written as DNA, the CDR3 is TGTGCCAGTAGTAGACCAGCGGGACTAGCGGACAATGAGCAGTTCTTC. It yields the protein CASSRPAGLADNEQFF. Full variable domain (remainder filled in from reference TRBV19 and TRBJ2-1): DGGITQSPKYLFRKEGQNVTLSCEQNLNHDAMYWYRQDPGQGLRLIYYSQIVNDFQKGDIAEGYSVSREKKESFPLTVTSAQKNPTAFYLCASSRPAGLADNEQFFGPGTRLTVL.

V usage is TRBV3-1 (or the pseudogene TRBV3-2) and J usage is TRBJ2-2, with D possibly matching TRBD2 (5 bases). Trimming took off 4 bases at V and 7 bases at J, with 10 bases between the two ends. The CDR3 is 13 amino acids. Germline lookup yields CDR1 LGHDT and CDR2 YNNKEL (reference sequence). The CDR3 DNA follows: TGTGCCAGCAGCCCTTCCGCGGGCGGGGAGCTGTTTTTT. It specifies CASSPSAGGELFF.

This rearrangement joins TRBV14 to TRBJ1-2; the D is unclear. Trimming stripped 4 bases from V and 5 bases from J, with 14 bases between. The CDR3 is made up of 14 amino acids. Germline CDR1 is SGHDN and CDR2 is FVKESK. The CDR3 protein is CASSRLGVEYGYTF. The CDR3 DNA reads TGTGCCAGCAGCCGACTCGGAGTGGAGTATGGCTACACCTTC. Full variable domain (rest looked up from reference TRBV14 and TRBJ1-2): EAGVTQFPSHSVIEKGQTVTLRCDPISGHDNLYWYRRVMGKEIKFLLHFVKESKQDESGMPNNRFLAERTGGTYSTLKVQPAELEDSGVYFCASSRLGVEYGYTFGSGTRLTVV.

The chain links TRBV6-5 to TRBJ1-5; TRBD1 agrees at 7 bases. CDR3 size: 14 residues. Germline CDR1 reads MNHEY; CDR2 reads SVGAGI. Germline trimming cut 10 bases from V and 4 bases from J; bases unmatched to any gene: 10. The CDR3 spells CATNRQGGNQPQHF. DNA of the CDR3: TGTGCCACAAATCGACAGGGAGGAAATCAGCCCCAGCATTTT.

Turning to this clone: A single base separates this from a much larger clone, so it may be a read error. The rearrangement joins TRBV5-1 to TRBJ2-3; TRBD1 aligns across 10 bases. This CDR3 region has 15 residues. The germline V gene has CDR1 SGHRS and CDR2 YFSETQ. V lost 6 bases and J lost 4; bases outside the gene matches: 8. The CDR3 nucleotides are TGCGCCAGCAACTCACACGGGACAGGGGCAGATACGCAGTATTTT. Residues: CASNSHGTGADTQYF.

CDR3 bases: TGTGCCAGCAAGAGGGGACAGGGTGCTCAGCCCCAGCATTTT. Translated: CASKRGQGAQPQHF. This sequence joins TRBV6-5 and TRBJ1-5; 9 bases agree with TRBD1. V dropped 7 bases and J dropped 6; count of bases not matched to a gene: 7. The CDR3 is 14 amino acids. Germline-derived CDR1 and CDR2 are MNHEY and SVGAGI.

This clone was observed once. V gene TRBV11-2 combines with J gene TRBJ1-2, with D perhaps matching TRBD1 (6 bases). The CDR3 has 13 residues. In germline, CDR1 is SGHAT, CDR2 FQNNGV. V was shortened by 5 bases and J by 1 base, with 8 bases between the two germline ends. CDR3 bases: TGTGCCAGCAGCCCCAGGGGTAACTATGGCTACACCTTC. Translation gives CASSPRGNYGYTF.

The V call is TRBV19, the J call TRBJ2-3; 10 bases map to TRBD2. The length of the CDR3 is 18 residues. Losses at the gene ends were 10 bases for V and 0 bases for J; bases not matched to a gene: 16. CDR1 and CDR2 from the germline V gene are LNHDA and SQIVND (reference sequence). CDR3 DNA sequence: TGTGCCACCCGTAGCGGGAGGATACAAAAACTAAGCACAGATACGCAGTATTTT. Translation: CATRSGRIQKLSTDTQYF. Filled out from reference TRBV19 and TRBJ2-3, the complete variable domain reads DGGITQSPKYLFRKEGQNVTLSCEQNLNHDAMYWYRQDPGQGLRLIYYSQIVNDFQKGDIAEGYSVSREKKESFPLTVTSAQKNPTAFYLCATRSGRIQKLSTDTQYFGPGTRLTVL.

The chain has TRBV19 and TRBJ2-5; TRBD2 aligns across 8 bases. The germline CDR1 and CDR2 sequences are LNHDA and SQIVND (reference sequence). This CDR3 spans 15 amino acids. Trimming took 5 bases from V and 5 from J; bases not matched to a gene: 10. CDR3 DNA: TGTGCCAGTAGTGGGAAAGCGGGAGTGGGGGAGACCCAGTACTTC. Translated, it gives CASSGKAGVGETQYF.